These 11 T cell receptor beta chains were all obtained from the same sample, sequenced in a study of cytomegalovirus exposure and HLA in healthy donors. PCR involved 60 Vbeta and 13 Jbeta primers. TCRdb's copy holds only in-frame clones and misses some; the assay was immunoSEQ multiplex PCR. The sample consists of some 60,000 clones, about 80% of them appearing once. The specimen sequenced was PBMCs. The receptors shown here come from a middle-aged man in good health and CMV-seronegative.

The chain recombines TRBV7-2 with TRBJ1-6, with D possibly TRBD1 on 5 matching bases. V was shortened by 5 bases and J by 9 bases, with 14 bases between the two germline ends. The CDR3 runs to 14 residues. Germline values: CDR1 SGHTA, CDR2 FQGNSA. This CDR3 is CASSPTGVGSPLHF. As DNA, the CDR3 is TGTGCCAGCAGCCCAACAGGAGTTGGTTCACCCCTCCACTTT.

V usage is TRBV7-9 and J usage is TRBJ2-1; 7 nucleotides line up with TRBD1. Losses at the gene ends were 1 base for V and 7 bases for J; bases not matched to a gene: 16. The CDR3 contains 18 residues. CDR1 and CDR2 from the germline V gene are SEHNR and FQNEAQ (reference sequence). CDR3 region: CASSLGSGRGYVRNEQFF. The CDR3 DNA reads TGTGCCAGCAGCTTAGGTAGTGGCAGGGGGTATGTTAGGAATGAGCAGTTCTTC.

The J gene is TRBJ1-3, the V gene TRBV6-5; the D is unclear. The V end lost 6 bases, the J end lost 2 bases, and 5 bases lay between the germline ends. The CDR3 runs to 12 residues. The germline CDR1 and CDR2 sequences are MNHEY and SVGAGI. The CDR3 DNA reads as TGTGCCAGCAGAACAACTGGAAACACCATATATTTT. It encodes CASRTTGNTIYF.

The gene calls are TRBV5-1 and TRBJ2-7, with no clear D. The V end lost 2 bases, the J end lost 0 bases, and 9 bases lay between the germline ends. Germline assignment: CDR1 SGHRS and CDR2 YFSETQ. The CDR3 has 14 residues. The CDR3 nucleotides are TGCGCCAGCAGCTTTCAGATCACCTCCTACGAGCAGTACTTC. It encodes CASSFQITSYEQYF.

The chain uses TRBV21-1 and TRBJ1-5; the DNA was not used to check the table's D call, TRBD1. TRBV21-1 corresponds to a pseudogene. The CDR3 is 17 residues long. CDR3 DNA: TGTGCCAGCAGCAATTATTGGCCCACAGAGAGCAATCAGCCCCAGCATTTT. This gives the protein CASSNYWPTESNQPQHF.

This sequence joins TRBV14 and TRBJ2-5; 8 bases fit TRBD1. This CDR3 has 17 residues. Trimming at V came to 4 bases and at J to 2 bases, leaving 12 bases not matched to a gene. The germline gives CDR1 SGHDN, CDR2 FVKESK. The chain's CDR3 is CASSPTRRDRQQETQYF. The CDR3 DNA is TGTGCCAGCAGCCCGACCCGCCGGGACAGGCAACAAGAGACCCAGTACTTC.

In DNA form, the CDR3 reads TGTGCCAGCTCACCATCCGCCAGCTCTGGAAACACCATATATTTT. Protein product: CASSPSASSGNTIYF. The rearrangement uses TRBV18 and TRBJ1-3; no definite D call. V lost 2 bases and J 0 bases, leaving 8 bases between the germline ends. Germline CDR1 and CDR2: KGHSH and LQKENI. The CDR3 is made up of 15 amino acids.

The chain combines TRBV7-2 with TRBJ2-3; tentative D call: TRBD2 (6 bases). Trimming took off 2 bases at V and 6 bases at J, with 15 bases between the two ends. CDR3 length: 15 residues. Per the germline V gene, CDR1 is SGHTA and CDR2 is FQGNSA. The chain's CDR3 is CASSLLVRLADTQYF. Here the CDR3 DNA reads TGTGCCAGCAGCTTATTGGTCCGGCTAGCGGATACGCAGTATTTT. The whole variable domain, filled in from reference TRBV7-2 and TRBJ2-3, reads GAGVSQSPSNKVTEKGKDVELRCDPISGHTALYWYRQSLGQGLEFLIYFQGNSAPDKSGLPSDRFSAERTGGSVSTLTIQRTQQEDSAVYLCASSLLVRLADTQYFGPGTRLTVL.

The chain recombines TRBV5-1 with TRBJ2-5; 8 bases fit TRBD2. Germline CDR1 and CDR2: SGHRS and YFSETQ. The CDR3 is 17 amino acids. V was clipped by 3 bases and J by 2 bases; unmatched bases: 12. The CDR3 bases are TGCGCCAGCAGCTCATCCCCCGGGGGGGTAGGGCAAGAGACCCAGTACTTC. Encoded protein: CASSSSPGGVGQETQYF.

This chain links TRBV2 with TRBJ2-1, with 9 positions matching TRBD1. This CDR3 is built from 15 residues. Germline values: CDR1 SNHLY, CDR2 FYNNEI. Trimming removed 6 bases from V and 7 bases from J; junction bases left unmatched: 10. The CDR3 is CASRTQQGANNEQFF. DNA of the CDR3: TGTGCCAGCAGGACTCAACAGGGGGCAAATAATGAGCAGTTCTTC. The full variable domain, in which reference TRBV2 and TRBJ2-1 provide the parts outside the CDR3, is EPEVTQTPSHQVTQMGQEVILRCVPISNHLYFYWYRQILGQKVEFLVSFYNNEISEKSEIFDDQFSVERPDGSNFTLKIRSTKLEDSAMYFCASRTQQGANNEQFFGPGTRLTVL.

This clone was seen just once. The chain employs TRBV5-1 and TRBJ2-5; TRBD2 aligns across 8 bases. The CDR3 extends over 15 amino acids. CDR1 SGHRS and CDR2 YFSETQ come from the germline V gene. Trimming cost V 3 bases and J 5 bases; bases outside gene matches: 9. For the CDR3, the DNA is TGCGCCAGCAGCTGGGGTAGCGGGACCGAGGAGACCCAGTACTTC. Translated, it gives CASSWGSGTEETQYF.